This T cell receptor beta chain was recovered during a study of blood T cells in healthy people across ages. Study-wide points: When set beside aged donors, long-lived donors presented more naive CD4+ cells and higher diversity.

CDR1 is SEHNR, CDR2 FQNEAQ, per germline (reference sequence). The CDR3 has 15 amino acids. Per-sample PBMC isolation yielded at least 6 million cells. Through a sample-barcoded 5' primer and a J-beta primer mix, a second PCR was run for about 6 to 11 cycles. Each CDR3 protein gets one entry after TCRdb re-called the 5' RACE reads with MiXCR. The table records roughly 700,000 distinct CDR3 sequences, 20% to 25% of them present only once. Comment on this clonotype: Its target is not known.

The same sample was also studied in work on T cells of mothers and their children. From that study: cDNA synthesis used all extracted RNA, about 1.5 ug per 15 ul.

The V and J genes are TRBV7-9 and TRBJ2-5; a possible D gene is TRBD2 (5 bases). The J call is uncertain, as TRBJ2-7 better fits the DNA end. The sample consisted of blood. The sequence was obtained from a boy younger than 18 in good health. The CDR3 here is CASSLAGSPLYEQYF. The CDR3, as DNA: TGTGCCAGCAGCTTAGCGGGGAGTCCCCTCTACGAGCAGTACTTC.